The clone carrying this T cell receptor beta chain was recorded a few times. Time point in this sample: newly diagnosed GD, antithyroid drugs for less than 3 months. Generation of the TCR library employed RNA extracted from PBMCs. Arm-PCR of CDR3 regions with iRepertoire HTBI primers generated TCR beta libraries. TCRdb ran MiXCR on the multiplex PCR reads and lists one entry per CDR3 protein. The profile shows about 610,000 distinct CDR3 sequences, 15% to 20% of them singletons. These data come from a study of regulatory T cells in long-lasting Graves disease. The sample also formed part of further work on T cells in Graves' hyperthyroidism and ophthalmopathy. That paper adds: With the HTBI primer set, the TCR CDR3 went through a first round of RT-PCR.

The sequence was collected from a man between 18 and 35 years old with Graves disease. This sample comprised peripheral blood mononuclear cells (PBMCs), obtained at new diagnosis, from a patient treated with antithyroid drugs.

For the CDR3, the DNA is TGCAGCGTTTTACAGGGCCCTAACGCTGAAGCTTTCTTT. Its translation: CSVLQGPNAEAFF. This chain joins TRBV29-1 and TRBJ1-1; possibly TRBD1 for D (6 bases). The V and J ends lost 5 bases and 6 bases respectively, with 16 bases between them. Germline V CDR1 and CDR2: SQVTM, ANQGSEA. The CDR3 spans 13 residues.